This passage covers 5 T cell receptor beta chains from one sample sequenced in a study of cytomegalovirus exposure and HLA in healthy donors. The PCR was carried out with 60 Vbeta primers and 13 Jbeta primers. Sequencing used immunoSEQ multiplex PCR; TCRdb keeps in-frame clones, though not all of them. The table shows about 97,000 clones, with over 80% occurring only once. Material: PBMCs. Source of these receptors: a man aged 40-49 years in good health and CMV-seronegative.

The chain employs TRBV6-1 and TRBJ1-2; D is unresolved. Germline V gene sequence: CDR1 MNHNS, CDR2 SASEGT. This CDR3 is 10 amino acids long. V shed 9 bases and J shed 5 bases, with 7 bases lying between them. CDR3 DNA sequence: TGTGCCAGTAGTTTATATGGCTACACCTTC. Protein: CASSLYGYTF.

The chain links TRBV7-2 to TRBJ1-2; D might be TRBD1 (6 bases). CDR3 length equals 14 residues. V was clipped by 2 bases and J by 7 bases, with 14 bases between them. Per germline, CDR1 SGHTA and CDR2 FQGNSA. The CDR3 DNA follows: TGTGCCAGCAGCTTAATAGGGTCAGGGGTTGGCTACACCTTC. This encodes CASSLIGSGVGYTF.

The chain employs TRBV6-6 and TRBJ2-1; D possibly corresponds to TRBD2 (5 bases). Germline CDR1 is MNHNY and CDR2 is SVGAGI (reference sequence). CDR3 size: 15 residues. Trimming took 6 bases from V and 3 from J, leaving 15 bases between them. The CDR3 sequence is CASSRHGDLYNEQFF. CDR3 DNA: TGTGCCAGCAGCCGGCACGGGGATCTCTACAATGAGCAGTTCTTC.

The chain joins TRBV19 to TRBJ1-5; TRBD1 matches at 10 bases. Looked up from germline, CDR1 is LNHDA and CDR2 is SQIVND (reference sequence). The CDR3 is 18 amino acids. V lost 4 bases, J lost 2 bases, and 11 bases stayed unmatched. The chain's CDR3 is CASSTSGTGAWGNQPQHF. CDR3 sequence (DNA): TGTGCCAGTAGTACGTCCGGGACAGGGGCGTGGGGCAATCAGCCCCAGCATTTT.

The chain uses TRBV30 and TRBJ2-7; D not resolved. Trimming stripped 0 bases from V and 0 bases from J, with 9 bases between. The germline CDR1 and CDR2 sequences are GTSNPN and SVGIG (reference sequence). CDR3 length equals 14 residues. CDR3 protein: CAWSVQTVSYEQYF. The CDR3 coding sequence is TGTGCCTGGAGTGTACAGACGGTCTCCTACGAGCAGTACTTC.